Below, one T cell receptor (beta chain) is given with its context. With a much larger clone just one base away, this may be a read error. CDR1 and CDR2 from the germline V gene are SGHTA and FQGTGA. The length of the CDR3 is 16 residues. These data originate in a study of regulatory T cells in long-lasting Graves disease. Investigators prepared the TCR beta libraries by applying iRepertoire HTBI primers and Arm-PCR of CDR3 regions. TCRdb re-called the multiplex PCR reads through MiXCR, storing one row per CDR3 protein. The sample comprises 680,000 or so distinct CDR3 sequences, about 16% of which are singletons, and around a sixth rests with the top ten. As for time point: newly diagnosed GD, antithyroid drugs for less than 3 months. Isolated PBMC RNA provided the starting material for the TCR library. In addition, the sample was reused for a study of T cells in Graves' hyperthyroidism and ophthalmopathy. According to that study: Most thyroid clonotypes expanded above 0.001 were also detected in blood.

The sample consisted of peripheral blood mononuclear cells (PBMCs), taken at new diagnosis, from a patient treated with antithyroid drugs. The receptor's source is a woman aged 30 to 39 with Graves disease. The rearrangement uses TRBV7-3 and TRBJ2-3, with 9 nucleotides matching TRBD2. Near its end, the DNA agrees better with TRBJ2-7, so the J call may be wrong. CDR3 bases: TGTGCCAGCAGCTCCCAGCCGACTAGCGGAACGGCTGAGCAGTACTTC. It is translated as CASSSQPTSGTAEQYF.